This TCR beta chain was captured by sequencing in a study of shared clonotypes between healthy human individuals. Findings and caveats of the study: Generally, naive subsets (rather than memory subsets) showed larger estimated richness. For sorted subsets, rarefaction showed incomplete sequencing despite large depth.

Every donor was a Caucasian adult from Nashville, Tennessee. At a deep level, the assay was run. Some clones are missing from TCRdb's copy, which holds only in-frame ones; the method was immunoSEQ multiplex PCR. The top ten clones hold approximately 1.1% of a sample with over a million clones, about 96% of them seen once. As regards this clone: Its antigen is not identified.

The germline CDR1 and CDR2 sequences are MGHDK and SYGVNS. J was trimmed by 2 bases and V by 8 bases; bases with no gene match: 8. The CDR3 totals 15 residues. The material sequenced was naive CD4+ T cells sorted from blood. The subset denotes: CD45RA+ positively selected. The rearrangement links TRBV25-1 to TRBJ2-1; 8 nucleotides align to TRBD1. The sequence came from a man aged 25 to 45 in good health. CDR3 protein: CASVSGRGPYNEQFF. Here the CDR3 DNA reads TGTGCCAGCGTCTCGGGCAGGGGGCCCTACAATGAGCAGTTCTTC.